The rows below give T cell receptor beta chains drawn from one sample of a study of cytomegalovirus exposure and HLA in healthy donors. This table comes from immunoSEQ multiplex PCR, and its TCRdb copy is limited to in-frame clones, with some not included. Altogether some 140,000 clones are present, 80% to 90% being singletons, with the ten largest covering 1.4%. The sample consisted of PBMCs. The origin of the receptors is a woman aged 25 to 45 in good health and CMV-seronegative. Each CDR3 is given with its conserved first and last residue. A D gene is named only where the DNA matches it firmly. Clone sizes are given selectively: once, few, many, or a class where the clone is expanded.

d_gene	v_gene	j_gene	abundance	CDR3aa	CDR3nt
TRBD1	TRBV5-4	TRBJ1-2	once	CASSFGPGQGLYGYTF	TGTGCCAGCAGCTTTGGCCCGGGACAGGGCCTCTATGGCTACACCTTC
-	TRBV29-1	TRBJ1-6	-	CSVRTGSPNSPLHF	TGCAGCGTTCGCACAGGTAGCCCAAATTCACCCCTCCACTTT
-	TRBV28	TRBJ1-5	-	CASSLYAKGEGNQPQHF	TGTGCCAGCAGTTTATACGCCAAAGGAGAAGGCAATCAGCCCCAGCATTTT
-	TRBV5-1	TRBJ2-7	-	CASGRAGSYEQYF	TGCGCCAGCGGTCGGGCAGGGTCCTACGAGCAGTACTTC
-	TRBV28	TRBJ1-2	-	CASSTDRSKHTF	TGTGCCAGCAGTACGGACAGATCGAAACACACCTTC
TRBD2	TRBV5-4	TRBJ2-3	-	CASSKGLAGVTDTQYF	TGTGCCAGCAGCAAGGGACTAGCGGGGGTAACAGATACGCAGTATTTT
-	TRBV12-1	TRBJ2-7	once	CASSPGTPRCEQYF	TGTGCCAGCAGCCCCGGGACACCGCGTTGTGAGCAGTACTTC
-	TRBV5-1	TRBJ1-1	-	CASSVQAMNTEAFF	TGCGCCAGCAGCGTACAGGCTATGAACACTGAAGCTTTCTTT
-	TRBV29-1	TRBJ1-1	-	CSVDGKVEAKNTEAFF	TGCAGCGTTGATGGTAAGGTGGAGGCGAAGAACACTGAAGCTTTCTTT
-	TRBV5-1	TRBJ1-4	once	CASRPAWVEEKLFF	TGCGCCAGCAGACCCGCCTGGGTGGAGGAAAAACTGTTTTTT
-	TRBV29-1	TRBJ1-2	-	CSVEGGFNYGYTF	TGCAGCGTTGAGGGGGGATTCAACTATGGCTACACCTTC
-	TRBV9	TRBJ1-3	-	CASSVNQNTIYF	TGTGCCAGCAGCGTAAATCAAAACACCATATATTTT
TRBD1	TRBV2	TRBJ1-5	-	CASSGGQGISNQPQHF	TGTGCCAGCAGTGGGGGACAGGGGATTAGCAATCAGCCCCAGCATTTT
-	TRBV7-8	TRBJ2-5	few	CASSLRSKINQETQYF	TGTGCCAGCAGCTTACGGTCTAAGATAAACCAAGAGACCCAGTACTTC
-	TRBV6-6	TRBJ2-4	-	CASSYAGVGAKNIQYF	TGTGCCAGCAGTTACGCAGGGGTGGGAGCCAAAAACATTCAGTACTTC
-	TRBV6-1	TRBJ2-2	-	CASSRDTGFTGELFF	TGTGCCAGCAGTCGAGACACAGGGTTCACCGGGGAGCTGTTTTTT
-	TRBV4-3	TRBJ2-7	-	CASSQEIYPLSYEQYF	TGCGCCAGCAGCCAAGAGATTTACCCCCTATCCTACGAGCAGTACTTC
TRBD2	TRBV9	TRBJ2-3	-	CASSGSGGRTDTQYF	TGTGCCAGCAGCGGGAGCGGGGGGCGCACAGATACGCAGTATTTT
TRBD1	TRBV5-1	TRBJ2-7	-	CASSPWTGGAPRGRYF	TGCGCCAGCAGCCCTTGGACAGGGGGCGCTCCTCGCGGGAGGTACTTC
TRBD2	TRBV5-1	TRBJ2-3	-	CASSPIGLAGAGDTQYF	TGCGCCAGCAGCCCTATCGGACTAGCGGGGGCCGGAGATACGCAGTATTTT
-	TRBV18	TRBJ2-7	once	CASSPRDIQLSEQYF	TGTGCCAGCTCACCAAGGGACATCCAACTCAGTGAGCAGTACTTC
-	TRBV2	TRBJ1-1	-	CASSGTKGQGRAFF	TGTGCCAGCAGTGGAACCAAGGGGCAGGGGCGAGCTTTCTTT
-	TRBV7-6	TRBJ1-1	-	CASSLSDQGRGTEAFF	TGTGCCAGCAGCTTATCCGACCAGGGTAGGGGTACTGAAGCTTTCTTT
-	TRBV5-6	TRBJ2-3	-	CASSLRRQGTDTQYF	TGTGCCAGCAGCTTAAGGAGGCAGGGGACAGATACGCAGTATTTT
TRBD2	TRBV19	TRBJ2-5	-	CASSIGAGSGLALGWETQYF	TGTGCCAGTAGTATTGGAGCAGGTTCGGGACTAGCCCTGGGCTGGGAGACCCAGTACTTC
-	TRBV19	TRBJ2-6	-	CASSIDGRGSGANVLTF	TGTGCCAGTAGTATAGACGGCAGGGGCTCTGGGGCCAACGTCCTGACTTTC
-	TRBV2	TRBJ1-2	once	CASSSLRDLYGYTF	TGTGCCAGCAGTTCTCTCCGGGACTTATATGGCTACACCTTC
TRBD2	TRBV30	TRBJ2-7	-	CAWSVGLAYEQYF	TGTGCCTGGAGTGTTGGACTAGCCTACGAGCAGTACTTC
-	TRBV10-3	TRBJ1-3	-	CAISAQGMGSGNTIYF	TGTGCCATCAGTGCCCAGGGCATGGGATCTGGAAACACCATATATTTT
TRBD1	TRBV28	TRBJ1-1	-	CASSTLRQGKIEAFF	TGTGCCAGCAGTACACTCCGACAGGGAAAGATTGAAGCTTTCTTT
TRBD2	TRBV10-3	TRBJ2-3	-	CAISGTTLGDTQYF	TGTGCCATCAGCGGGACTACCCTGGGAGATACGCAGTATTTT
TRBD1	TRBV2	TRBJ2-5	-	CASNTGGRETQYF	TGTGCCAGCAACACAGGGGGGAGGGAGACCCAGTACTTC
TRBD1	TRBV2	TRBJ2-1	-	CASSITGGHEQFF	TGTGCCAGCAGTATCACAGGGGGCCATGAGCAGTTCTTC
-	TRBV28	TRBJ2-1	-	CASLDFRNNEQFF	TGTGCCAGCTTGGACTTCCGAAACAATGAGCAGTTCTTC
TRBD1	TRBV5-1	TRBJ1-2	-	CASSFSHDRVQDGYTF	TGCGCCAGCAGCTTCTCACACGACAGGGTTCAGGATGGCTACACCTTC
-	TRBV7-2	TRBJ2-3	-	CASSLRGSGQTNTDTQYF	TGTGCCAGCAGCTTACGGGGCTCCGGACAGACTAACACAGATACGCAGTATTTT
-	TRBV5-1	TRBJ2-1	-	CASRSGYNEQFF	TGCGCCAGCAGGTCCGGTTACAATGAGCAGTTCTTC
-	TRBV19	TRBJ2-7	-	CASSPSGYEQYF	TGTGCCAGTAGCCCCTCCGGTTACGAGCAGTACTTC
-	TRBV5-5	TRBJ1-2	few	CASTKTVSLGYGYTF	TGTGCCAGCACTAAGACAGTATCTTTAGGGTATGGCTACACCTTC
-	TRBV9	TRBJ2-5	once	CASSVGEGALYF	-
-	TRBV13	TRBJ2-1	-	CASSSIAGVDNEQFF	TGTGCCAGCAGTTCCATAGCCGGGGTCGATAATGAGCAGTTCTTC
-	TRBV28	TRBJ2-7	-	CASSLYSWPAGYYEQYF	TGTGCCAGCAGTTTATACAGCTGGCCCGCGGGGTACTACGAGCAGTACTTC
-	TRBV5-1	TRBJ2-1	few	CASSNQGPSNEQFF	TGCGCCAGCAGCAACCAGGGCCCTAGCAATGAGCAGTTCTTC
-	TRBV5-5	TRBJ1-6	-	CASSGGAPDNSPLHF	TGTGCCAGCAGCGGGGGGGCGCCGGATAATTCACCCCTCCACTTT
TRBD2	TRBV2	TRBJ2-2	-	CASSEGQRGVELFF	TGTGCCAGCAGTGAGGGGCAGCGGGGGGTGGAGCTGTTTTTT
TRBD2	TRBV2	TRBJ2-7	-	CASSASSGGTEQYF	TGTGCCAGCAGTGCGTCTAGCGGGGGGACCGAGCAGTACTTC
TRBD2	TRBV5-1	TRBJ2-2	-	CASSYGTSDTGELFF	TGCGCCAGCAGCTACGGGACTAGCGACACCGGGGAGCTGTTTTTT
TRBD1	TRBV29-1	TRBJ1-1	once	CSVWGGQGAGNTEAFF	TGCAGCGTTTGGGGTGGACAGGGGGCGGGGAACACTGAAGCTTTCTTT